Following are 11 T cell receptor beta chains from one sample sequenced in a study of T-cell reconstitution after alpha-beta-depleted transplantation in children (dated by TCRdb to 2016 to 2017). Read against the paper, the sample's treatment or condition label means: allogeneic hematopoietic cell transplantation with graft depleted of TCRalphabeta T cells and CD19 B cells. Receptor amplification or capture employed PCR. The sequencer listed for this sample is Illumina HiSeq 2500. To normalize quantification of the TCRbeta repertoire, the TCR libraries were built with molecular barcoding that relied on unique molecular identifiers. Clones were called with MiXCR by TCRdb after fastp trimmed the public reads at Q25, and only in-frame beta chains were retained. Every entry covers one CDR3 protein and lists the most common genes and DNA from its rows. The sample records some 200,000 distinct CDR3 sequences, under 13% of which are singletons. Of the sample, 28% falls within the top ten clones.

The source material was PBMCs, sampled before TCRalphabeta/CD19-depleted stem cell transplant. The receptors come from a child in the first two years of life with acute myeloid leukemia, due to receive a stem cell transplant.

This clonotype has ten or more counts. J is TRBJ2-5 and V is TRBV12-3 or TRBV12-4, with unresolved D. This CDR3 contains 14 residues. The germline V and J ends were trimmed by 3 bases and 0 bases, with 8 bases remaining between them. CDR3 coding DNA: TGTGCCAGCAGTTTGGAGCCACACCAAGAGACCCAGTACTTC. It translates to CASSLEPHQETQYF.

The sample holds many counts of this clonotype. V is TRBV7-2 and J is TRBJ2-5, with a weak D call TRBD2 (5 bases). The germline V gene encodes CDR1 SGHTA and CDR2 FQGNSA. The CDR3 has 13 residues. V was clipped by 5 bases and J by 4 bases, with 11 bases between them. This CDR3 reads CASSRGYTETQYF. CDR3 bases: TGTGCCAGCAGCAGAGGGTACACAGAGACCCAGTACTTC.

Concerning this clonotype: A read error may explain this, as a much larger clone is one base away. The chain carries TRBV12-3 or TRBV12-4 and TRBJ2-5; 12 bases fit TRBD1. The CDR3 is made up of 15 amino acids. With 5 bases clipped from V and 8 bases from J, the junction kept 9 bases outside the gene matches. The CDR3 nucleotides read TGTGCCAGCAGTCCTCGGGACAGGGGGCGAGATACCCAGTACTTC. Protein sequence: CASSPRDRGRDTQYF.

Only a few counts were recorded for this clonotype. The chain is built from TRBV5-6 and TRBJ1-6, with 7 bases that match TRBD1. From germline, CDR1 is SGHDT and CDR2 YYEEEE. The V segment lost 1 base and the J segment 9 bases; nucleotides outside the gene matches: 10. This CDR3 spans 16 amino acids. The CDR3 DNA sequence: TGTGCCAGCAGCTTGAACGGATTAGGGGGCGGTTCACCCCTCCACTTT. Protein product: CASSLNGLGGGSPLHF.

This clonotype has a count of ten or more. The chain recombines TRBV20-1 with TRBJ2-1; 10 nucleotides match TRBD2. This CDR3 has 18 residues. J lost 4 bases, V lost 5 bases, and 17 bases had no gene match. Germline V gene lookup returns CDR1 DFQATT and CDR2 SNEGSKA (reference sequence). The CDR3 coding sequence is TGCAGTGCTCGTTCTCGAGGCAGGCTTAGCGGGAGGTACAATGAGCAGTTCTTC. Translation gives CSARSRGRLSGRYNEQFF.

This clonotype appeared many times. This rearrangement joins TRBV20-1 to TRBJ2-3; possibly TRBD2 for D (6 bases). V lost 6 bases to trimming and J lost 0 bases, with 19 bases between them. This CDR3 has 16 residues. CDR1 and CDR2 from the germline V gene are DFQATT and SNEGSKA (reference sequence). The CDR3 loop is CSAQSRGKRSTDTQYF. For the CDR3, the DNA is TGCAGTGCCCAATCACGCGGGAAGCGGAGCACAGATACGCAGTATTTT.

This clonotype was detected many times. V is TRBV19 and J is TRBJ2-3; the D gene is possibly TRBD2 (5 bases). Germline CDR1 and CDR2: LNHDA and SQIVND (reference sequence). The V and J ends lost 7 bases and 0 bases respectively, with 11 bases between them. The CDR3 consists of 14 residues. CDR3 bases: TGTGCCAGTAAGGACGGGGATAGCACAGATACGCAGTATTTT. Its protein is CASKDGDSTDTQYF.

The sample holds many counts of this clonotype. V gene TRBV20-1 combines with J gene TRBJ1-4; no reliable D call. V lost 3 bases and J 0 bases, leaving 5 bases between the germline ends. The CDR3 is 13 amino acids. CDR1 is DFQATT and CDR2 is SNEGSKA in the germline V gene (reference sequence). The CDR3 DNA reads TGCAGTGCTAGTTATGCAACTAATGAAAAACTGTTTTTT. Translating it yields CSASYATNEKLFF.

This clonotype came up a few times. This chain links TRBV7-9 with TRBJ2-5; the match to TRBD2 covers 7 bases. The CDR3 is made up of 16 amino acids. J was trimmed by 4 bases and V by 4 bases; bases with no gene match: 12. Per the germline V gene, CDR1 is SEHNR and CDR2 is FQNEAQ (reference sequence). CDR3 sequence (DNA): TGTGCCAGCAGCTCAATTTCCGGGACTACCGGAGAGACCCAGTACTTC. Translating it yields CASSSISGTTGETQYF.

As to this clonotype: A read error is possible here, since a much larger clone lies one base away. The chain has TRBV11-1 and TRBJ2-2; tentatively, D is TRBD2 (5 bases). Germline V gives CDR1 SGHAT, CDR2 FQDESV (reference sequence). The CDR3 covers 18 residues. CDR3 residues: CASSPTRRSYGNAGELFF. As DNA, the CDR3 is TGTGCCAGCAGCCCCACCCGTAGGTCGTACGGGAACGCCGGGGAGCTGTTTTTT.

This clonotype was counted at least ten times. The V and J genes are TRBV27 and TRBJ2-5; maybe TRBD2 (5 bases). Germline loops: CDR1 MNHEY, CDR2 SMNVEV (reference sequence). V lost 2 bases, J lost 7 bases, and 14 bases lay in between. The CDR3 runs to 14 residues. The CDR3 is CASSLSPLAGTQYF. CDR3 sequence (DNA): TGTGCCAGCAGTTTAAGCCCTCTAGCAGGGACCCAGTACTTC.